One sample yielded the 20 T cell receptor beta chains listed below, sequenced in a study of cytomegalovirus exposure and HLA in healthy donors. Primers for the PCR totalled 60 Vbeta and 13 Jbeta. Here immunoSEQ multiplex PCR was the method, and the copy in TCRdb shows in-frame clones only, minus some. Of under 200,000 clones listed, over 70% were seen once; the top ten hold roughly 7.3%. Sequencing used PBMCs. These receptors all come from a male donor in good health and CMV-seropositive.

The chain couples TRBV10-1 to TRBJ1-2; D is perhaps TRBD1 (6 bases). Germline values: CDR1 WNHNN, CDR2 SYGVQD (reference sequence). This CDR3 region has 14 residues. Trimming removed 5 bases at V and 4 bases at J, with 14 bases between. The CDR3 is CASSPAGTTYGYTF. The DNA of the CDR3 is TGCGCCAGCAGTCCAGCCGGGACAACCTATGGCTACACCTTC.

This chain uses TRBV4-1 with TRBJ2-5; the D gene is possibly TRBD2 (6 bases). Trimming shortened V by 4 bases and J by 5 bases, and 17 bases separated the two germline ends. The CDR3 is 15 amino acids. The germline gives CDR1 MGHRA, CDR2 YSYEKL. In DNA, the CDR3 is TGCGCCAGCAGCCCGTACGGAGGGGTTGATGAGACCCAGTACTTC. It encodes CASSPYGGVDETQYF.

The rearrangement uses TRBV4-1 and TRBJ2-7; D uncertain. Trimming cost V 4 bases and J 0 bases, with 16 bases left between them. This CDR3 comprises 16 residues. Germline loops: CDR1 MGHRA, CDR2 YSYEKL. As DNA, the CDR3 is TGCGCCAGCAGCCCCAGATCCACCCAATCCTCCTACGAGCAGTACTTC. Amino acids: CASSPRSTQSSYEQYF.

The chain joins TRBV7-2 to TRBJ1-4; D is uncertain. This CDR3 is built from 13 residues. Germline CDR1 SGHTA, CDR2 FQGNSA. V dropped 7 bases and J dropped 7 bases, with 13 bases sitting between them. The DNA of the CDR3 is TGTGCCAGCATGAGGGAATTGGGTGAAAAACTGTTTTTT. Translation gives CASMRELGEKLFF.

This chain connects TRBV6-1 to TRBJ2-4; 9 bases agree with TRBD2. The CDR3 covers 15 residues. V was clipped by 4 bases and J by 5 bases; unmatched bases: 6. Germline V CDR1 and CDR2: MNHNS, SASEGT. The CDR3 reads CASSGAAGGENIQYF. The CDR3, as DNA: TGTGCCAGCAGTGGGGCGGCGGGGGGGGAAAACATTCAGTACTTC.

The J gene is TRBJ2-5, the V gene TRBV6-5, with D unclear. The last part of the DNA fits TRBJ2-7 better; the J call may be wrong. The CDR3 has 15 amino acids. Germline V gene data show CDR1 as MNHEY and CDR2 as SVGAGI. The CDR3 DNA follows: TGTGCCAGCAGTTACTCGATAGATGGCGGCTACGAGCAGTACTTC. Translation: CASSYSIDGGYEQYF.

V usage is TRBV10-2 and J usage is TRBJ2-7; D might be TRBD1 (6 bases). Deletions cut 10 bases from V and 5 bases from J, with 18 bases between. Germline loops: CDR1 WSHSY, CDR2 SAAADI. The CDR3 loop spans 13 amino acids. The CDR3 DNA is TGCGCCACCCAGTCAGGGGTAGCGAACGAGCAGTACTTC. Protein sequence: CATQSGVANEQYF.

The V gene is TRBV21-1, the J gene TRBJ2-7; the table's D call TRBD1 went unverified against the DNA. TRBV21-1 is shown as a pseudogene. The CDR3 length is 14 residues. In DNA, the CDR3 is TGTGCCAGCAGCAAAGCGTTCCCAGGGTACGAGCAGTACTTC. Its translation is CASSKAFPGYEQYF.

The chain uses TRBV6-1 and TRBJ2-1; tentative D call: TRBD2 (6 bases). The germline V and J ends were trimmed by 4 bases and 0 bases, with 13 bases remaining between them. The germline V gene has CDR1 MNHNS and CDR2 SASEGT. This CDR3 has 16 residues. In DNA form, the CDR3 reads TGTGCCAGCAGTGGCTGGGGGGTTGGCTCCTACAATGAGCAGTTCTTC. It yields the protein CASSGWGVGSYNEQFF.

The chain links TRBV7-9 to TRBJ1-1, with D maybe TRBD1 (5 bases). Germline CDR1 and CDR2: SEHNR and FQNEAQ (reference sequence). V gave up 5 bases and J gave up 4 bases, with 11 bases separating them. This CDR3 has 13 residues. The DNA for the CDR3 is TGTGCCAGCAGCGGGGCAAGGGGCACTGAAGCTTTCTTT. It specifies CASSGARGTEAFF.

This clone was detected a few times. The rearrangement joins TRBV9 to TRBJ1-2; D is possibly TRBD1 (5 bases). Germline CDR1 reads SGDLS; CDR2 reads YYNGEE. With 7 bases removed from V and 0 bases from J, the gap between germline ends came to 13 bases. The CDR3 loop spans 14 amino acids. For the CDR3, the DNA is TGTGCCAGCGTGGGAAGGGACTCTAACTATGGCTACACCTTC. It yields the protein CASVGRDSNYGYTF.

The chain recombines TRBV13 with TRBJ1-1; no clear D. The CDR3 extends over 14 amino acids. CDR1 and CDR2 (germline): PRHDT, FYEKMQ (reference sequence). Trimming cost V 3 bases and J 1 base, with 9 bases left between them. This chain's CDR3 is CASSFGLRNTEAFF. The CDR3 nucleotides are TGTGCCAGCAGCTTCGGACTGAGGAACACTGAAGCTTTCTTT.

The rearrangement links TRBV4-1 to TRBJ2-1; 7 bases match TRBD2. The CDR3 length is 15 residues. In germline, CDR1 is MGHRA, CDR2 YSYEKL. Trimming at V came to 3 bases and at J to 0 bases, leaving 2 bases not matched to a gene. DNA for the CDR3: TGCGCCAGCAGCCAGTGGACTAGCTCCTACAATGAGCAGTTCTTC. Encoded protein: CASSQWTSSYNEQFF.

This clone has more than one count but fewer than ten. The CDR3 region has the DNA TGCAGCGTTGACCAGGGGGAAGCTTTCTTT. Translated, it gives CSVDQGEAFF. The V call is TRBV29-1, the J call TRBJ1-1, with D possibly TRBD1 on 6 matching bases. Looked up from germline, CDR1 is SQVTM and CDR2 is ANQGSEA. Trimming removed 3 bases at V and 8 bases at J, with 7 bases between. CDR3 length: 10 amino acids. The variable domain in full, completed from reference TRBV29-1 and TRBJ1-1, reads SAVISQKPSRDICQRGTSLTIQCQVDSQVTMMFWYRQQPGQSLTLIATANQGSEATYESGFVIDKFPISRPNLTFSTLTVSNMSPEDSSIYLCSVDQGEAFFGQGTRLTVV.

This chain connects TRBV11-2 to TRBJ2-1; 10 positions agree with TRBD2. Looked up from germline, CDR1 is SGHAT and CDR2 is FQNNGV. V dropped 1 base and J dropped 3; count of bases not matched to a gene: 6. The CDR3 spans 17 residues. The CDR3, as DNA: TGTGCCAGCAGCTTAGGCCCGATAGCGGGGGGCTACAATGAGCAGTTCTTC. Its translation is CASSLGPIAGGYNEQFF.

The chain couples TRBV6-5 to TRBJ2-5, with 7 bases fitting TRBD2. The trim removed 8 bases at V and 4 bases at J, leaving 7 bases unmatched. This CDR3 region has 13 residues. Germline CDR1 reads MNHEY; CDR2 reads SVGAGI. This CDR3 reads CASAREAGETQYF. Written as DNA, the CDR3 is TGTGCCAGCGCCCGGGAGGCCGGAGAGACCCAGTACTTC.

The chain couples TRBV7-9 to TRBJ2-2; TRBD2 matches 7 bases. CDR1 and CDR2 (germline): SEHNR, FQNEAQ (reference sequence). The CDR3 loop spans 15 amino acids. The ends lost 3 bases at V and 4 bases at J; junction bases unmatched: 5. The CDR3 sequence is CASSFGLVGTGELFF. The CDR3 DNA follows: TGTGCCAGCAGCTTCGGACTAGTTGGCACCGGGGAGCTGTTTTTT.

Here the CDR3 reads CASSQNRAYEQYF. In DNA form, the CDR3 reads TGTGCCAGCTCTCAAAACAGAGCCTACGAGCAGTACTTC. This chain joins TRBV2 and TRBJ2-7, with unresolved D. The V and J ends lost 8 bases and 2 bases respectively, with 13 bases between them. The germline gives CDR1 SNHLY, CDR2 FYNNEI. The CDR3 extends over 13 amino acids.

The V call is TRBV5-1, the J call TRBJ2-7, with 7 bases aligning to TRBD2. Trimming removed 5 bases from V and 6 bases from J; junction bases left unmatched: 5. The CDR3 has 12 amino acids. Per germline, CDR1 SGHRS and CDR2 YFSETQ. DNA of the CDR3: TGCGCCAGCAGTCAAGGCGGGGGCGAGCAGTACTTC. Protein: CASSQGGGEQYF.

The chain joins TRBV6-6 to TRBJ1-5, with D possibly matching TRBD1 (6 bases). This CDR3 contains 16 residues. Trimming left V 2 bases short and J 7 bases short, with 18 bases between. Per germline, CDR1 MNHNY and CDR2 SVGAGI (reference sequence). The CDR3 DNA reads TGTGCCAGCAGTTACGGGGAGGGCAAGGGGGGACAGCCCCAGCATTTT. It specifies CASSYGEGKGGQPQHF.